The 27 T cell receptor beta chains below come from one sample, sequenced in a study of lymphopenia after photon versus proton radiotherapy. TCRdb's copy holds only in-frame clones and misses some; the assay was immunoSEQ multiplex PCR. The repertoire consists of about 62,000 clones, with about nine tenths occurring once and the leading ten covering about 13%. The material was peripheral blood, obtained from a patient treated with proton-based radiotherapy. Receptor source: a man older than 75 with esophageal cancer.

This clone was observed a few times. CDR3 nucleotide sequence: TGTGCCAGCAGAGTGGTAGTTAGGCAGCCCCAGCATTTT. This codes for CASRVVVRQPQHF. This chain uses TRBV6-1 with TRBJ1-5; the D is unclear. V lost 6 bases to trimming and J lost 7 bases, with 13 bases between them. Germline CDR1 and CDR2: MNHNS and SASEGT. There are 13 residues in the CDR3.

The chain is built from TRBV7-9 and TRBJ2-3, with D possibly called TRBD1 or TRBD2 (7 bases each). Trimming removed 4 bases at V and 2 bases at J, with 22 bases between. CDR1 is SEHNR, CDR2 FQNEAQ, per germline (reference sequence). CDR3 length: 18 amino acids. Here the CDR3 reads CASSSAGRDSLNTDTQYF. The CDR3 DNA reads TGTGCCAGCAGCTCTGCTGGGAGGGACAGCCTGAACACAGATACGCAGTATTTT.

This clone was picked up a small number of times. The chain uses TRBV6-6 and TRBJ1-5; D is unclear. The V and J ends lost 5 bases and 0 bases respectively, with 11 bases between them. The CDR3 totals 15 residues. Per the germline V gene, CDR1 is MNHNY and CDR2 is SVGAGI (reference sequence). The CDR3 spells CASSKPGYSNQPQHF. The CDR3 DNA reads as TGTGCCAGCAGTAAACCTGGCTATAGCAATCAGCCCCAGCATTTT.

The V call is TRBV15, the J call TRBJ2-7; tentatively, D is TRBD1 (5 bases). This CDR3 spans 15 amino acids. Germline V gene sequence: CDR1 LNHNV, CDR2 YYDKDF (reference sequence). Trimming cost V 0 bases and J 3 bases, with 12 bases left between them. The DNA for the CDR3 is TGTGCCACCAGCAGAGATGGTGCCAGGGACTACGAGCAGTACTTC. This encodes CATSRDGARDYEQYF.

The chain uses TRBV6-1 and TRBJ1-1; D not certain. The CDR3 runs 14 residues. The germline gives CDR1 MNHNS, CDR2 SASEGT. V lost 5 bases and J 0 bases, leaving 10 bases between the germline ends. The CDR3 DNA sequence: TGTGCCAGCAGTCCAAGTTTCTTGAACACTGAAGCTTTCTTT. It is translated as CASSPSFLNTEAFF.

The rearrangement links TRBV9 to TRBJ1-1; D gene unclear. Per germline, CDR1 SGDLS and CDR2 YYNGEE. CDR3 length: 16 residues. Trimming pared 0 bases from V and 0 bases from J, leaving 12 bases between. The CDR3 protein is CASSVGEGLMNTEAFF. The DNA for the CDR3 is TGTGCCAGCAGCGTAGGGGAAGGGTTGATGAACACTGAAGCTTTCTTT.

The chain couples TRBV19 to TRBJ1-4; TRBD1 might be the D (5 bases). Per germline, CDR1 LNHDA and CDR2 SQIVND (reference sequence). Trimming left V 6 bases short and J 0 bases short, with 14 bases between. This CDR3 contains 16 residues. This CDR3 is CASRGGARTTNEKLFF. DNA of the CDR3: TGTGCCAGTAGAGGAGGGGCGAGGACAACTAATGAAAAACTGTTTTTT.

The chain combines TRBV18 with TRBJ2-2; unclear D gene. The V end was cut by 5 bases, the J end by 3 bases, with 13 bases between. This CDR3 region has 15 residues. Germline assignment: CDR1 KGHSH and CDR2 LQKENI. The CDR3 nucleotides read TGTGCCAGCTCATCCGGGCCTTTGGACACCGGGGAGCTGTTTTTT. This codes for CASSSGPLDTGELFF.

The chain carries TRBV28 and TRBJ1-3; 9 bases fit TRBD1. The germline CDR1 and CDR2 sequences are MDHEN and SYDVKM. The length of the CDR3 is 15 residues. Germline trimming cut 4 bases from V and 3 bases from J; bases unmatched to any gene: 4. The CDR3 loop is CASSWDRVGGNTIYF. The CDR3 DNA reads TGTGCCAGCAGTTGGGACAGGGTAGGTGGAAACACCATATATTTT.

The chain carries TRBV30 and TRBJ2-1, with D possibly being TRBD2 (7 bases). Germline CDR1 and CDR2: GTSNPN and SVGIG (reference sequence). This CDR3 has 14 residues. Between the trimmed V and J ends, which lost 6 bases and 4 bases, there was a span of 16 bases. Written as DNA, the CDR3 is TGTGCCTGCCAGCGGGGACATGGGTACAATGAGCAGTTCTTC. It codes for CACQRGHGYNEQFF.

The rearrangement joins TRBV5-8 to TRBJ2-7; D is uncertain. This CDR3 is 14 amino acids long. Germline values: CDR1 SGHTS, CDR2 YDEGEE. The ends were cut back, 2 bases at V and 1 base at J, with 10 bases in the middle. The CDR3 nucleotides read TGTGCCAGCAGCTTCCCAGTCACTTCCTACGAGCAGTACTTC. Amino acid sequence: CASSFPVTSYEQYF.

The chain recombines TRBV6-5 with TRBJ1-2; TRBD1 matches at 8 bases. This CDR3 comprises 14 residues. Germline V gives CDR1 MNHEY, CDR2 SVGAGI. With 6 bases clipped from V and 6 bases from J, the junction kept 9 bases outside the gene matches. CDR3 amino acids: CASSKGDRRDGYTF. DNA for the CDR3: TGTGCCAGCAGCAAGGGGGACAGGAGAGATGGCTACACCTTC.

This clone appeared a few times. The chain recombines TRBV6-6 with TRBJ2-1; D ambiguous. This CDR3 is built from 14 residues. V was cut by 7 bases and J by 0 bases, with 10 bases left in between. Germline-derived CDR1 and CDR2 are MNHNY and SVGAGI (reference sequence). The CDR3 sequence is CASTPGSSYNEQFF. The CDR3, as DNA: TGTGCCAGCACCCCGGGCAGCTCCTACAATGAGCAGTTCTTC.

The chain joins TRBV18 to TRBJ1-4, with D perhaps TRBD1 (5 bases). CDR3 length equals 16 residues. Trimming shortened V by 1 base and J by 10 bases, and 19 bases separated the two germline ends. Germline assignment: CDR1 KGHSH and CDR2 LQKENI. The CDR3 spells CASSPLRTGTGSKLFF. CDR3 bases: TGTGCCAGCTCACCACTCCGAACCGGGACGGGATCAAAACTGTTTTTT.

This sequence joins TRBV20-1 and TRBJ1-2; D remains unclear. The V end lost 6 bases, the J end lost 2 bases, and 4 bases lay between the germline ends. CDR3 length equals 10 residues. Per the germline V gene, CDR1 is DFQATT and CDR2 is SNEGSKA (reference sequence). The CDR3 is CSARNYGYTF. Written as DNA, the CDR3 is TGCAGTGCCAGGAACTATGGCTACACCTTC.

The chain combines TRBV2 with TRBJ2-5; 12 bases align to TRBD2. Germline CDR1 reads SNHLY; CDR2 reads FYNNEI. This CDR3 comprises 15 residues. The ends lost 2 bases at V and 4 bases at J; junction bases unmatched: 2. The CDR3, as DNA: TGTGCCAGCAGTGAACCACTAGCGGGAGGAGAGACCCAGTACTTC. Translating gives CASSEPLAGGETQYF.

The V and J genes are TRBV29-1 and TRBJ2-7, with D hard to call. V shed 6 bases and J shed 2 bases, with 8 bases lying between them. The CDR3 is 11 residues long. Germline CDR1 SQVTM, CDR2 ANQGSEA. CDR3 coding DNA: TGCAGCGTCGTACTTGCCTACGAGCAGTACTTC. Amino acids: CSVVLAYEQYF.

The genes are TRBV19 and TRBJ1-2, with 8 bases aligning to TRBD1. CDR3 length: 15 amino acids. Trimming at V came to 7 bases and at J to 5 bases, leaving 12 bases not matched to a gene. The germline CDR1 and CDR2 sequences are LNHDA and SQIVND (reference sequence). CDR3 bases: TGTGCCAGTACTAAGGGGCAGGGGGCTGCTTATGGCTACACCTTC. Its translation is CASTKGQGAAYGYTF.

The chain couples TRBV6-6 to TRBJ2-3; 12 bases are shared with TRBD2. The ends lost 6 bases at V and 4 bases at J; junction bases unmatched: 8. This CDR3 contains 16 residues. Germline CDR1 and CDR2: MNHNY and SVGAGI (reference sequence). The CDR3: CASSRLAGVGADTQYF. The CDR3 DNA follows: TGTGCCAGCAGCCGACTAGCGGGAGTTGGAGCAGATACGCAGTATTTT.

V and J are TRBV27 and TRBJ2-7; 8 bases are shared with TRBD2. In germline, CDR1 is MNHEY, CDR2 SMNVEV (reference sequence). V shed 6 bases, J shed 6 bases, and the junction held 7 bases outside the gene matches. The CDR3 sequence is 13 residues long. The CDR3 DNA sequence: TGTGCCAGCAGCCCCAGCGGGAGCGGCGAGCAGTACTTC. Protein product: CASSPSGSGEQYF.

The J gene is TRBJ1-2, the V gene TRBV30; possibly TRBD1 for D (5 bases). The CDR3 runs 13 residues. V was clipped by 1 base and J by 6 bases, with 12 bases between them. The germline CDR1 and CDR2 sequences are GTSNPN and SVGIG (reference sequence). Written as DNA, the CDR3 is TGTGCCTGGAGTGGCTCCAGGGAGGATGGCTACACCTTC. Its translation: CAWSGSREDGYTF. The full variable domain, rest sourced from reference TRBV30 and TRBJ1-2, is SQTIHQWPATLVQPVGSPLSLECTVEGTSNPNLYWYRQAAGRGLQLLFYSVGIGQISSEVPQNLSASRPQDRQFILSSKKLLLSDSGFYLCAWSGSREDGYTFGSGTRLTVV.

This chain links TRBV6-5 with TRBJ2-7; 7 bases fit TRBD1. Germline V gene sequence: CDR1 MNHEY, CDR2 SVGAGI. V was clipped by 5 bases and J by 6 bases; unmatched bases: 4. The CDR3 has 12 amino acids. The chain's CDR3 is CASSETGVEQYF. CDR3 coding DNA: TGTGCCAGCAGTGAAACAGGGGTCGAGCAGTACTTC.

The CDR3 nucleotides read TGTGCCAGCAGCTCGAACCACCAGAACACTGAAGCTTTCTTT. This translates into CASSSNHQNTEAFF. The V gene is TRBV7-8, the J gene TRBJ1-1; D remains unclear. V dropped 4 bases and J dropped 1 base, with 10 bases sitting between them. Germline V gives CDR1 SGHVS, CDR2 FQNEAQ. The CDR3 is 14 residues long.

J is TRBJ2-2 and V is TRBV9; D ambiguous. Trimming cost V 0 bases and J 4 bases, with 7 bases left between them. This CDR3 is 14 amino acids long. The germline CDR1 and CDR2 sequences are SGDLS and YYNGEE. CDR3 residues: CASSVEWVTGELFF. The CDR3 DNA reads TGTGCCAGCAGCGTAGAGTGGGTCACCGGGGAGCTGTTTTTT. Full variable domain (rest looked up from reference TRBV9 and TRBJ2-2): DSGVTQTPKHLITATGQRVTLRCSPRSGDLSVYWYQQSLDQGLQFLIQYYNGEERAKGNILERFSAQQFPDLHSELNLSSLELGDSALYFCASSVEWVTGELFFGEGSRLTVL.

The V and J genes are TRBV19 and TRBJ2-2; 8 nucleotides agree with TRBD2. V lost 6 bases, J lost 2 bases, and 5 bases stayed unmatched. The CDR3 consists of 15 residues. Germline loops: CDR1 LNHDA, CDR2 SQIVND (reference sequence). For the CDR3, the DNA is TGTGCCAGTAGGGTTACTAGCGGAAACACCGGGGAGCTGTTTTTT. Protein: CASRVTSGNTGELFF. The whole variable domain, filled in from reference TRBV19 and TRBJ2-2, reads DGGITQSPKYLFRKEGQNVTLSCEQNLNHDAMYWYRQDPGQGLRLIYYSQIVNDFQKGDIAEGYSVSREKKESFPLTVTSAQKNPTAFYLCASRVTSGNTGELFFGEGSRLTVL.

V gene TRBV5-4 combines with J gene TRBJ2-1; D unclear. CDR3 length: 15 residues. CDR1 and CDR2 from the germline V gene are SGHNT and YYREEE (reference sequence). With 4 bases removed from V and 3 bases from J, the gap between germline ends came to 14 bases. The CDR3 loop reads CASSSPLFGYNEQFF. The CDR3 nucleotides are TGTGCCAGCAGCAGCCCCCTGTTCGGCTACAATGAGCAGTTCTTC.

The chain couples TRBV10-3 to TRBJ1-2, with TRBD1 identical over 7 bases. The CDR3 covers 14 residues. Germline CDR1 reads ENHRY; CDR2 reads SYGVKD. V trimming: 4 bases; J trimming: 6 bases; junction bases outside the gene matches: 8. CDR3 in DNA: TGTGCCATCAGTGGGACAGGACGTATAGATGGCTACACCTTC. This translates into CAISGTGRIDGYTF.